These 21 T cell receptor beta chains came from one sample sequenced in a study of T cells in Graves' hyperthyroidism and ophthalmopathy. There were TCR beta CDR3 regions amplified from RNA transcripts. First-round RT-PCR with HTBI primers amplified the TCR CDR3 region. MiXCR, applied by TCRdb to the multiplex PCR reads, yields one record per CDR3 protein. In the table there are hundreds of thousands of distinct CDR3 sequences, under 15% of which are singletons. Material: blood. These receptors all come from a woman aged 25 to 39 with Graves' hyperthyroidism.

This clonotype was counted many times. The chain employs TRBV6-1 and TRBJ2-1; 14 bases are shared with TRBD2. Germline V lookup: CDR1 MNHNS, CDR2 SASEGT. V lost 5 bases to trimming and J lost 8 bases; unmatched junction nucleotides: 8. CDR3 length: 16 amino acids. The CDR3 bases are TGTGCCAGCAGTACGGGGACTAGCGGGAGTATAGATGAGCAGTTCTTC. Amino acids: CASSTGTSGSIDEQFF.

Worth noting for this clonotype: A read error may explain this, as a much larger clone is one base away. This sequence joins TRBV30 and TRBJ1-2, with D unresolved. The CDR3 extends over 13 amino acids. Trimming took off 5 bases at V and 3 bases at J, with 13 bases between the two ends. CDR1 and CDR2 from the germline V gene are GTSNPN and SVGIG (reference sequence). The CDR3 nucleotides read TGTGCCTGGGGCGGGGATAGGTACTATGGCTACACCTTC. This translates into CAWGGDRYYGYTF.

In regard to this clonotype: A read error may account for a junction end that differs from germline. V and J are TRBV5-1 and TRBJ1-2; D might be TRBD1 (6 bases). Germline-derived CDR1 and CDR2 are SGHRS and YFSETQ. This CDR3 spans 16 amino acids. The CDR3 DNA sequence: TGTGCCAGCAGCTCTACTATACAGGGAATGGACTATGGCTACACCTTC. Protein: CASSSTIQGMDYGYTF.

On this clonotype itself: A much more abundant neighbour one base away suggests this may be a read error. The J gene is TRBJ1-1, the V gene TRBV7-2; possible D gene TRBD1, 6 bases. This CDR3 has 14 amino acids. In germline, CDR1 is SGHTA, CDR2 FQGNSA. For the CDR3, the DNA is TGTGCCGGCAGCTTTTACAGGGCGAACACTGAAGCTTTCTTT. It is translated as CAGSFYRANTEAFF.

This clonotype was seen ten or more times. V gene TRBV7-9 combines with J gene TRBJ2-7; the match to TRBD1 covers 7 bases. CDR3 size: 13 residues. The germline V gene has CDR1 SEHNR and CDR2 FQNEAQ (reference sequence). V lost 3 bases and J lost 7; bases outside the gene matches: 6. CDR3 coding DNA: TGTGCCAGCAGCTTCGGGGACAGCCTAGAGCAGTACTTC. Translated, it gives CASSFGDSLEQYF.

This clonotype has more than one count but fewer than ten. The V call is TRBV6-1, the J call TRBJ1-3; TRBD1 might be the D (6 bases). V lost 7 bases to trimming and J lost 2 bases, with 9 bases between them. This CDR3 region has 13 residues. Germline loops: CDR1 MNHNS, CDR2 SASEGT. The CDR3 protein is CASTRTAGNTIYF. The CDR3 DNA is TGTGCCAGCACTCGGACAGCTGGAAACACCATATATTTT.

This clonotype came up a few times. V is TRBV10-3 and J is TRBJ1-1; D is ambiguous. With 4 bases removed from V and 1 base from J, the gap between germline ends came to 7 bases. CDR3 size: 13 residues. Germline values: CDR1 ENHRY, CDR2 SYGVKD. CDR3 DNA: TGTGCCATCAGTGGCCAAGCGAACACTGAAGCTTTCTTT. This sequence encodes CAISGQANTEAFF.

This clonotype was detected only a few times. The chain has TRBV4-1 and TRBJ2-1; 12 bases agree with TRBD1. CDR1 is MGHRA and CDR2 is YSYEKL in the germline V gene. The J segment lost 4 bases and the V segment lost 3 bases, leaving 13 bases of the junction unmatched. The CDR3 covers 19 residues. This CDR3 is CASSQAGQGAGEVYNEQFF. Written as DNA, the CDR3 is TGCGCCAGCAGCCAGGCGGGACAGGGGGCCGGCGAGGTATACAATGAGCAGTTCTTC.

This chain links TRBV29-1 with TRBJ2-7, with 9 bases identical to TRBD2. The length of the CDR3 is 13 residues. Germline loops: CDR1 SQVTM, CDR2 ANQGSEA. V lost 7 bases and J lost 8; bases outside the gene matches: 12. The CDR3, as DNA: TGCAGCGCCACGGGTAGCGGGAGATACAAGCAGTACTTC. Translated, it gives CSATGSGRYKQYF.

This clonotype was found many times. This rearrangement joins TRBV7-2 to TRBJ1-2; D is possibly TRBD1 (6 bases). Germline V gives CDR1 SGHTA, CDR2 FQGNSA. V was cut by 7 bases and J by 4 bases, with 16 bases left in between. CDR3 size: 14 residues. CDR3 nucleotides: TGTGCCAGCACCCCAGGGGATTTCGGCTATGGCTACACCTTC. As protein: CASTPGDFGYGYTF.

This clonotype has just a few counts. This chain uses TRBV28 with TRBJ1-2, with D unclear. Germline CDR1 MDHEN, CDR2 SYDVKM. The CDR3 runs 15 residues. V dropped 5 bases and J dropped 2 bases, with 15 bases sitting between them. The DNA for the CDR3 is TGTGCCAGCAGTATCCTGGGAGGATCAAACTATGGCTACACCTTC. Its translation: CASSILGGSNYGYTF.

This chain joins TRBV6-2 or TRBV6-3 and TRBJ2-7; 7 bases are shared with TRBD1. The CDR3 loop spans 17 amino acids. Germline V gene sequence: CDR1 MNHEY, CDR2 SVGEGT. V lost 3 bases, J lost 2 bases, and 13 bases stayed unmatched. The CDR3 reads CASSYPWTGGQTYEQYF. CDR3 DNA sequence: TGTGCCAGCAGTTATCCGTGGACAGGAGGACAGACCTACGAGCAGTACTTC.

Ten or more counts support this clonotype. This rearrangement joins TRBV6-2 or TRBV6-3 to TRBJ1-1; D remains ambiguous. CDR1 MNHEY and CDR2 SVGEGT come from the germline V gene. Trimming removed 0 bases at V and 10 bases at J, with 15 bases between. CDR3 length equals 14 residues. This CDR3 reads CASSYSQIMVGAFF. CDR3 DNA sequence: TGTGCCAGCAGTTACTCGCAAATAATGGTCGGAGCTTTCTTT.

This clonotype was counted many times. The gene calls are TRBV3-1 and TRBJ2-1, with D perhaps TRBD1 or TRBD2 (6 bases each). There are 16 residues in the CDR3. The germline CDR1 and CDR2 sequences are LGHDT and YNNKEL (reference sequence). Deletions cut 0 bases from V and 8 bases from J, with 17 bases between. This chain's CDR3 is CASSQDRGRLADEQFF. The CDR3 bases are TGTGCCAGCAGCCAAGATCGGGGGCGTCTCGCCGATGAGCAGTTCTTC.

As regards this clonotype: This may be a read error, as it is one base from a much larger clone. This is likely a read error, given that the CDR3 carries no conserved phenylalanine or tryptophan at its end. The rearrangement links TRBV2 to TRBJ2-7; D is unresolved. Germline V CDR1 and CDR2: SNHLY, FYNNEI. The V gene lost 2 bases and the J gene lost 2 bases, with 13 bases spanning the gap. The CDR3 consists of 15 residues. The CDR3 loop reads CASSELSRVAYEQYS. The CDR3 region has the DNA TGTGCCAGCAGTGAACTGTCCCGCGTCGCCTACGAGCAGTACTCC.

This clonotype was observed many times. The genes are TRBV28 and TRBJ1-1; D may be TRBD1 (5 bases). V lost 7 bases to trimming and J lost 3 bases, with 21 bases between them. CDR1 and CDR2 from the germline V gene are MDHEN and SYDVKM. The CDR3 contains 16 residues. In DNA form, the CDR3 reads TGTGCCAGCAAAGGTGGAGGGGTTGATAGGTACACTGAAGCTTTCTTT. Protein: CASKGGGVDRYTEAFF.

This rearrangement joins TRBV15 to TRBJ1-5, with TRBD1 as a possible D gene (6 bases). From germline, CDR1 is LNHNV and CDR2 YYDKDF (reference sequence). This CDR3 comprises 18 residues. V was cut by 6 bases and J by 0 bases, with 21 bases left in between. In DNA form, the CDR3 reads TGTGCCACCAGGGAAGGGGGTAGTGCCATCAATAGCAATCAGCCCCAGCATTTT. Translation gives CATREGGSAINSNQPQHF.

V is TRBV4-1 and J is TRBJ2-6; D call uncertain. Germline CDR1 and CDR2: MGHRA and YSYEKL. Trimming shortened V by 0 bases and J by 5 bases, and 11 bases separated the two germline ends. The CDR3 is 16 residues long. In DNA, the CDR3 is TGCGCCAGCAGCCAAGAGGAATCTCTTCGGGCCAACGTCCTGACTTTC. Residues: CASSQEESLRANVLTF.

The table lists this clonotype with many counts. This chain links TRBV24-1 with TRBJ2-7; 7 nucleotides match TRBD1. The V segment lost 6 bases and the J segment 3 bases; nucleotides outside the gene matches: 1. Germline lookup yields CDR1 KGHDR and CDR2 SFDVKD. There are 12 residues in the CDR3. The CDR3, as DNA: TGTGCCACCAGTCCAGGGGGCTACGAGCAGTACTTC. Encoded protein: CATSPGGYEQYF.

The chain couples TRBV20-1 to TRBJ1-5, with no clear D. Germline CDR1 and CDR2: DFQATT and SNEGSKA (reference sequence). Trimming removed 2 bases at V and 0 bases at J, with 14 bases between. The CDR3 extends over 16 amino acids. The CDR3 is CSARSSGRYSNQPQHF. DNA of the CDR3: TGCAGTGCTAGATCTAGCGGCCGGTATAGCAATCAGCCCCAGCATTTT.

This clonotype was recorded many times. This chain connects TRBV30 to TRBJ1-1; D may be TRBD1 (5 bases). Germline V lookup: CDR1 GTSNPN, CDR2 SVGIG (reference sequence). The CDR3 extends over 12 amino acids. Trimming removed 5 bases from V and 6 bases from J, with 13 bases in between. CDR3 in amino acids: CAWGAYFSEAFF. The CDR3 DNA reads TGTGCCTGGGGGGCTTATTTTTCTGAAGCTTTCTTT.